These 12 T cell receptor beta chains came from one sample sequenced in a study of blood T cell repertoires in COVID-19. The data were produced by immunoSEQ multiplex PCR, yet TCRdb's version contains in-frame clones alone and is incomplete. The table lists more than 300,000 clones, approximately 89% of them singletons. Sample: PBMCs or T cells enriched from blood (not recorded which). Receptors were obtained from a woman in her forties who had been exposed to COVID-19.

The chain is built from TRBV6-2 or TRBV6-3 and TRBJ2-1; 13 bases fit TRBD2. V dropped 5 bases and J dropped 6; count of bases not matched to a gene: 7. The CDR3 consists of 16 residues. CDR1 is MNHEY, CDR2 SVGEGT, per germline. CDR3 sequence: CASSPRLAGGGNEQFF. CDR3 nucleotides: TGTGCCAGCAGTCCCCGACTAGCGGGAGGAGGCAATGAGCAGTTCTTC.

V is TRBV27 and J is TRBJ2-1, with D unresolved. Trimming removed 1 base from V and 2 bases from J, with 6 bases in between. The length of the CDR3 is 14 residues. Germline CDR1 reads MNHEY; CDR2 reads SMNVEV (reference sequence). In DNA, the CDR3 is TGTGCCAGCAGTTTATTAGCAGCCTACAATGAGCAGTTCTTC. Its translation: CASSLLAAYNEQFF.

This chain uses TRBV12-3 or TRBV12-4 with TRBJ2-1; the D is unclear. V was trimmed by 6 bases and J by 8 bases, leaving 11 bases between them. The CDR3 length is 12 residues. The CDR3 is CASRTSAYEQFF. The CDR3 DNA follows: TGTGCCAGCAGGACTTCGGCGTATGAGCAGTTCTTC.

CDR3: CASSEGGRANTEAFF. Here the CDR3 DNA reads TGTGCCAGCAGTGAAGGGGGCAGGGCGAACACTGAAGCTTTCTTT. The rearrangement joins TRBV25-1 to TRBJ1-1, with D tentatively TRBD1 (6 bases). The V gene's germline CDR1 is MGHDK and CDR2 SYGVNS. With 2 bases removed from V and 1 base from J, the gap between germline ends came to 11 bases. CDR3 length equals 15 residues.

This chain connects TRBV28 to TRBJ1-6, with TRBD1 as a possible D gene (5 bases). Germline V gene data show CDR1 as MDHEN and CDR2 as SYDVKM. V lost 6 bases and J 5 bases, leaving 5 bases between the germline ends. This CDR3 spans 12 amino acids. The DNA of the CDR3 is TGTGCCAGCAGGGACAATAATTCACCCCTCCACTTT. Residues: CASRDNNSPLHF.

This clone came up once. The chain links TRBV14 to TRBJ1-1; D gene uncertain. Trimming took off 0 bases at V and 8 bases at J, with 13 bases between the two ends. Looked up from germline, CDR1 is SGHDN and CDR2 is FVKESK. This CDR3 is built from 14 residues. This chain's CDR3 is CASSQELPVSEAFF. For the CDR3, the DNA is TGTGCCAGCAGCCAAGAGCTTCCGGTTTCAGAAGCTTTCTTT. The whole variable domain, filled in from reference TRBV14 and TRBJ1-1, reads EAGVTQFPSHSVIEKGQTVTLRCDPISGHDNLYWYRRVMGKEIKFLLHFVKESKQDESGMPNNRFLAERTGGTYSTLKVQPAELEDSGVYFCASSQELPVSEAFFGQGTRLTVV.

This clone is a singleton in its sample. This chain links TRBV5-1 with TRBJ2-1; 10 bases are a match to TRBD2. With V trimmed by 3 bases and J by 3 bases, 6 bases remained unmatched. The length of the CDR3 is 16 residues. Germline V gene sequence: CDR1 SGHRS, CDR2 YFSETQ. For the CDR3, the DNA is TGCGCCAGCAGCTCTTCTAGCGGGGGATACTACAATGAGCAGTTCTTC. Translated: CASSSSSGGYYNEQFF. Variable domain in full (rest from reference TRBV5-1 and TRBJ2-1): KAGVTQTPRYLIKTRGQQVTLSCSPISGHRSVSWYQQTPGQGLQFLFEYFSETQRNKGNFPGRFSGRQFSNSRSEMNVSTLELGDSALYLCASSSSSGGYYNEQFFGPGTRLTVL.

The V call is TRBV28, the J call TRBJ2-5; no clear D. Germline V gives CDR1 MDHEN, CDR2 SYDVKM. The CDR3 runs to 11 residues. Trimming removed 3 bases at V and 5 bases at J, with 4 bases between. The CDR3 region has the DNA TGTGCCAGCAGTTTGCGGGAGACCCAGTACTTC. This gives the protein CASSLRETQYF.

The chain carries TRBV3-1 (or the pseudogene TRBV3-2) and TRBJ1-1, with TRBD1 matching 8 bases. CDR3 length: 15 amino acids. With V trimmed by 6 bases and J by 1 base, 7 bases remained unmatched. CDR1 and CDR2 from the germline V gene are LGHDT and YNNKEL (reference sequence). CDR3 region: CASSLGGQANTEAFF. The CDR3 coding sequence is TGTGCCAGCAGTCTAGGGGGACAGGCGAACACTGAAGCTTTCTTT.

J is TRBJ2-1 and V is TRBV11-1, with TRBD2 matching 12 bases. Germline V gene lookup returns CDR1 SGHAT and CDR2 FQDESV (reference sequence). This CDR3 has 16 residues. Trimming cost V 5 bases and J 4 bases; bases outside gene matches: 6. The CDR3 sequence is CASSGRTSGVYNEQFF. The CDR3 DNA reads TGTGCCAGCAGCGGCCGGACTAGCGGGGTTTACAATGAGCAGTTCTTC. The full variable domain, completed using reference TRBV11-1 and TRBJ2-1, is EAEVAQSPRYKITEKSQAVAFWCDPISGHATLYWYRQILGQGPELLVQFQDESVVDDSQLPKDRFSAERLKGVDSTLKIQPAELGDSAMYLCASSGRTSGVYNEQFFGPGTRLTVL.

This clone was seen once. The V gene is TRBV18, the J gene TRBJ2-3; D is uncertain. The CDR3 contains 14 residues. Deletions cut 4 bases from V and 2 bases from J, with 10 bases between. Germline V gene data show CDR1 as KGHSH and CDR2 as LQKENI. CDR3 DNA sequence: TGTGCCAGCTCACTCTACCTAGACACAGATACGCAGTATTTT. Translated, it gives CASSLYLDTDTQYF.

This chain connects TRBV30 to TRBJ1-2; a possible D gene is TRBD1 (6 bases). Trimming shortened V by 1 base and J by 3 bases, and 9 bases separated the two germline ends. This CDR3 has 13 amino acids. Germline V gene lookup returns CDR1 GTSNPN and CDR2 SVGIG (reference sequence). The chain's CDR3 is CAWSEQGDYGYTF. CDR3 bases: TGTGCCTGGAGTGAACAGGGTGACTATGGCTACACCTTC.